This T cell receptor beta chain originates from a study of response to subunit inactivated influenza vaccine listed by TCRdb under 2018. Regarding the complete study: Deep quantitative T cell receptor repertoire profiling was used in the study to track responses to a trivalent subunit inactivated influenza vaccine. On the study overall, not on this receptor specifically: The authors proposed that each seasonal influenza vaccination may bring in only a limited number of new T cells.

Receptors were amplified or captured by RT-PCR. TCRdb lists the instrument as Illumina HiSeq 2500. TCRdb trimmed public reads at Q25 via fastp, called clones via MiXCR and kept in-frame beta chains. For every CDR3 protein sequence, its rows merge into one entry that carries the most common genes and DNA. The sample data list 500,000 or so distinct CDR3 sequences, and approximately 15% of these were observed just once. 2.5% to 3.5% of the sample goes to the ten largest clones. The CDR3 holds 12 amino acids from the cysteine to the phenylalanine. The DNA shown is the 36-base CDR3, in frame from base 1. From a lookup of the germline V gene, CDR1 and CDR2 are SGHTA and FQGNSA. V is shortened by 0 bases, J by 10 bases, and the region joining them spans 7 bases. This clonotype was detected many times. No cognate antigen has been identified for it. No much larger clone exists at a distance of one base, and base qualities are not known.

The sample in question was CD4+ T cells sorted from PBMCs, obtained about 24 months after vaccination. This receptor chain uses TRBV7-2 and TRBJ2-1; perhaps TRBD2 is the D gene, with 6 bases matching. The receptor comes from a man between 50 and 69 years old who received an inactivated influenza vaccine. Donor details come from another sample of the same person, matched by shared clones. The CDR3: CASSLAAGEQFF. The DNA is as follows: TGTGCCAGCAGCTTAGCAGCGGGCGAGCAGTTCTTC.